These 20 T cell receptor beta chains share one sample of origin, sequenced in a study of OX40 agonist ivuxolimab in advanced cancers. TCRdb keeps only in-frame clones here, not all; method: immunoSEQ multiplex PCR. Among some 77,000 clones listed, 85% to 90% were seen once. Material: CD4+ or CD8+ T cells sorted from blood, obtained in a trial of the OX40 agonist ivuxolimab. These receptors all stem from an adult with an advanced solid tumor such as melanoma, head and neck, liver or kidney cancer.

The J gene is TRBJ2-2, the V gene TRBV5-1, with D possibly being TRBD1 (6 bases). The V and J ends lost 5 bases and 1 base respectively, with 12 bases between them. CDR3 size: 15 residues. Germline V gives CDR1 SGHRS, CDR2 YFSETQ. The CDR3 loop is CASSRQDLNTGELFF. The DNA of the CDR3 is TGCGCCAGCAGTCGACAGGACCTGAACACCGGGGAGCTGTTTTTT.

The chain links TRBV20-1 to TRBJ1-2, with D unresolved. Per the germline V gene, CDR1 is DFQATT and CDR2 is SNEGSKA (reference sequence). The CDR3 is 10 amino acids. V lost 7 bases and J 0 bases, leaving 3 bases between the germline ends. CDR3 sequence (DNA): TGCAGTGATTCTAACTATGGCTACACCTTC. Translating gives CSDSNYGYTF.

This chain links TRBV10-3 with TRBJ2-3; a possible D gene is TRBD2 (5 bases). This CDR3 region has 14 residues. CDR1 and CDR2 from the germline V gene are ENHRY and SYGVKD. Trimming removed 7 bases from V and 2 bases from J, with 13 bases in between. The CDR3 protein is CAIKATGNTDTQYF. CDR3 DNA: TGTGCCATCAAAGCGACGGGAAACACAGATACGCAGTATTTT.

The V call is TRBV5-1, the J call TRBJ2-5; 12 nucleotides agree with TRBD2. The junction had 6 bases not matched to a gene; V was cut back by 4 bases and J by 5 bases. In germline, CDR1 is SGHRS, CDR2 YFSETQ. This CDR3 is built from 15 residues. The CDR3 DNA follows: TGCGCCAGCAGCCGTGGTCTAGCGGGAGGGGAGACCCAGTACTTC. Residues: CASSRGLAGGETQYF.

V gene TRBV4-1 combines with J gene TRBJ2-3; 7 bases line up with TRBD2. V dropped 2 bases and J dropped 2; count of bases not matched to a gene: 7. CDR1 is MGHRA and CDR2 is YSYEKL in the germline V gene. The length of the CDR3 is 16 residues. CDR3: CASSQPSAGFTDTQYF. CDR3 nucleotide sequence: TGCGCCAGCAGCCAACCCTCAGCGGGATTCACAGATACGCAGTATTTT.

V usage is TRBV5-1 and J usage is TRBJ2-3, with D perhaps matching TRBD1 (5 bases). V shed 0 bases and J shed 4 bases, with 6 bases lying between them. The CDR3 totals 13 residues. CDR1 SGHRS and CDR2 YFSETQ come from the germline V gene. Written as DNA, the CDR3 is TGCGCCAGCAGCTTGGAAGGGGCAGATACGCAGTATTTT. Protein product: CASSLEGADTQYF.

The chain has TRBV5-1 and TRBJ1-2; 10 bases map to TRBD1. The V gene's germline CDR1 is SGHRS and CDR2 YFSETQ. The V gene end was trimmed by 4 bases and the J gene end by 0 bases; junction bases not matched to a gene: 3. The CDR3 extends over 15 amino acids. CDR3: CASSKGQGANYGYTF. CDR3 sequence (DNA): TGCGCCAGCAGCAAAGGACAGGGGGCTAACTATGGCTACACCTTC.

The CDR3 here is CASMMWGGPTGELFF. CDR3 coding DNA: TGTGCCAGCATGATGTGGGGGGGGCCCACCGGGGAGCTGTTTTTT. The V call is TRBV2, the J call TRBJ2-2; D may be TRBD2 (7 bases). CDR3 length equals 15 residues. Deletions cut 7 bases from V and 4 bases from J, with 16 bases between. The germline V gene has CDR1 SNHLY and CDR2 FYNNEI.

The rearrangement links TRBV14 to TRBJ1-1; D is unresolved. Germline V gene sequence: CDR1 SGHDN, CDR2 FVKESK. The CDR3 covers 13 residues. The ends were cut back, 5 bases at V and 5 bases at J, with 12 bases in the middle. The CDR3 reads CASSFSGGTEAFF. CDR3 sequence (DNA): TGTGCCAGCAGCTTCTCTGGAGGTACTGAAGCTTTCTTT.

The chain employs TRBV5-1 and TRBJ2-1, with 9 bases matching TRBD2. The V and J ends lost 4 bases and 5 bases, in that order; junction bases with no gene match: 13. Germline CDR1 reads SGHRS; CDR2 reads YFSETQ. The CDR3 covers 17 residues. The CDR3 region is CASSRNPGLAVHNEQFF. CDR3 nucleotides: TGCGCCAGCAGCCGAAACCCGGGACTAGCTGTCCACAATGAGCAGTTCTTC.

The chain employs TRBV5-4 and TRBJ2-3; either TRBD1 or TRBD2 may supply D (6 bases each). CDR3 length: 16 residues. Trimming removed 2 bases from V and 5 bases from J, with 18 bases in between. Germline CDR1 reads SGHNT; CDR2 reads YYREEE (reference sequence). The CDR3, as DNA: TGTGCCAGCAGCTTTGATCCGGGGGCAGGAAGAGATACGCAGTATTTT. Protein: CASSFDPGAGRDTQYF. Complete variable domain (other parts from reference TRBV5-4 and TRBJ2-3): ETGVTQSPTHLIKTRGQQVTLRCSSQSGHNTVSWYQQALGQGPQFIFQYYREEENGRGNFPPRFSGLQFPNYSSELNVNALELDDSALYLCASSFDPGAGRDTQYFGPGTRLTVL.

This clone was seen once. This rearrangement joins TRBV21-1 to TRBJ2-7; the table's D call, TRBD2, has no DNA check behind it. TRBV21-1 is designated a pseudogene. This CDR3 is 16 amino acids long. DNA for the CDR3: TGTGCCAGCAGCAAAGCTGGGGGAGGGCTCTCCTACGAGCAGTACTTC. Translated: CASSKAGGGLSYEQYF.

The rearrangement links TRBV27 to TRBJ2-3, with TRBD1 identical over 9 bases. Germline loops: CDR1 MNHEY, CDR2 SMNVEV (reference sequence). The CDR3 runs to 15 residues. V lost 3 bases and J lost 8; bases outside the gene matches: 9. The CDR3 spells CASSLAGTGLATQYF. CDR3 coding DNA: TGTGCCAGCAGTTTGGCCGGGACAGGGCTCGCTACGCAGTATTTT.

The chain is built from TRBV9 and TRBJ2-3; no reliable D call. Germline CDR1 is SGDLS and CDR2 is YYNGEE. This CDR3 comprises 14 residues. Trimming cost V 4 bases and J 2 bases, with 11 bases left between them. The CDR3 nucleotides read TGTGCCAGCAGCTCGGCAGACGCCACAGATACGCAGTATTTT. This gives the protein CASSSADATDTQYF. Supplemented by reference TRBV9 and TRBJ2-3, the full variable domain reads DSGVTQTPKHLITATGQRVTLRCSPRSGDLSVYWYQQSLDQGLQFLIQYYNGEERAKGNILERFSAQQFPDLHSELNLSSLELGDSALYFCASSSADATDTQYFGPGTRLTVL.

V and J are TRBV6-5 and TRBJ1-5; the D is unclear. The CDR3 spans 14 residues. Trimming stripped 5 bases from V and 9 bases from J, with 17 bases between. Germline lookup yields CDR1 MNHEY and CDR2 SVGAGI. The CDR3 region is CASSDGLWNVPQHF. CDR3 coding DNA: TGTGCCAGCAGTGATGGCCTGTGGAATGTGCCCCAGCATTTT.

The J gene is TRBJ1-5, the V gene TRBV2, with D possibly matching TRBD1 (6 bases). V dropped 5 bases and J dropped 5 bases, with 7 bases sitting between them. There are 12 residues in the CDR3. Germline V gene data show CDR1 as SNHLY and CDR2 as FYNNEI. The CDR3 coding sequence is TGTGCCAGCAGTAGGACAGATCAGCCCCAGCATTTT. Translation gives CASSRTDQPQHF.

The chain links TRBV2 to TRBJ2-3, with 9 positions matching TRBD2. The germline V gene encodes CDR1 SNHLY and CDR2 FYNNEI. The CDR3 consists of 17 residues. V shed 5 bases, J shed 2 bases, and the junction held 11 bases outside the gene matches. The CDR3 spells CASSRWVAGESTDTQYF. The CDR3 DNA follows: TGTGCCAGCAGTCGCTGGGTAGCGGGGGAGTCCACAGATACGCAGTATTTT.

The chain couples TRBV7-3 to TRBJ2-1; D possibly corresponds to TRBD2 (5 bases). Per germline, CDR1 SGHTA and CDR2 FQGTGA. The CDR3 runs 13 residues. V was shortened by 2 bases and J by 4 bases, with 6 bases between the two germline ends. The CDR3 sequence is CASSLRGYNEQFF. CDR3 nucleotide sequence: TGTGCCAGCAGCTTACGGGGATACAATGAGCAGTTCTTC.

The rearrangement joins TRBV4-1 to TRBJ1-1; D perhaps matches TRBD1 (6 bases). V was pared by 1 base and J by 1 base, with 13 bases between. The CDR3 has 16 residues. Per germline, CDR1 MGHRA and CDR2 YSYEKL. The CDR3 DNA is TGCGCCAGCAGCCAAGGACGGGGGCTTGGGAACACTGAAGCTTTCTTT. Translated, it gives CASSQGRGLGNTEAFF.

This chain links TRBV4-2 with TRBJ1-5, with 7 bases that match TRBD1. The germline V gene has CDR1 LGHNA and CDR2 YNFKEQ. CDR3 length: 15 amino acids. V trimming: 8 bases; J trimming: 6 bases; junction bases outside the gene matches: 13. The CDR3 DNA is TGTGCCAGCTCCGGGGATGGACAGGCTGGTCAGCCCCAGCATTTT. Protein sequence: CASSGDGQAGQPQHF.